These 29 T cell receptor beta chains were sequenced from one sample in a study of cytomegalovirus exposure and HLA in healthy donors. PCR employed 60 Vbeta and 13 Jbeta primers. TCRdb's copy holds only in-frame clones and misses some; the assay was immunoSEQ multiplex PCR. This sample has approximately 110,000 clones, with 15% to 17% found just once. What was sequenced was PBMCs. The source is a woman aged 18-29 years in good health and CMV-seronegative.

The rearrangement joins TRBV29-1 to TRBJ2-2, with 7 bases identical to TRBD1. With V trimmed by 3 bases and J by 4 bases, 2 bases remained unmatched. Germline V CDR1 and CDR2: SQVTM, ANQGSEA. This CDR3 is 13 amino acids long. The CDR3 DNA sequence: TGCAGCGTTGACCCAGGGGGCACCGGGGAGCTGTTTTTT. Its protein is CSVDPGGTGELFF.

The genes are TRBV19 and TRBJ1-5; 12 bases line up with TRBD1. V trimming: 5 bases; J trimming: 2 bases; junction bases outside the gene matches: 1. The CDR3 has 15 residues. Germline assignment: CDR1 LNHDA and CDR2 SQIVND (reference sequence). CDR3 sequence reads: CASSGTGGRNQPQHF. Here the CDR3 DNA reads TGTGCCAGTAGTGGGACAGGGGGCCGCAATCAGCCCCAGCATTTT.

The J gene is TRBJ1-4, the V gene TRBV4-3; D uncertain. Germline V gene data show CDR1 as LGHNA and CDR2 as YSLEER. The CDR3 runs 18 residues. Trimming removed 0 bases at V and 2 bases at J, with 16 bases between. CDR3 nucleotides: TGCGCCAGCAGCCAAGAAGTGGGAGGCCGTGGGACTAATGAAAAACTGTTTTTT. Its translation is CASSQEVGGRGTNEKLFF.

This clone was counted only a few times. The rearrangement joins TRBV2 to TRBJ2-1, with 9 bases lining up with TRBD2. The CDR3 loop spans 15 amino acids. V lost 6 bases and J lost 6; bases outside the gene matches: 9. Germline values: CDR1 SNHLY, CDR2 FYNNEI. The CDR3 DNA is TGTGCCAGCAGCGGACTAGCGCCTGCGGGCAATGAGCAGTTCTTC. Protein: CASSGLAPAGNEQFF.

The CDR3 nucleotides read TGTGCCAGCAGCTTAGTAGAGGGCAACCGGAGAGATACGCAGTATTTT. This sequence encodes CASSLVEGNRRDTQYF. V usage is TRBV7-6 and J usage is TRBJ2-3, with D perhaps matching TRBD2 (5 bases). CDR1 and CDR2 from the germline V gene are SGHVS and FNYEAQ. V lost 1 base and J 5 bases, leaving 16 bases between the germline ends. The CDR3 runs 16 residues. The variable domain in full, with the rest retrieved from reference TRBV7-6 and TRBJ2-3, is GAGVSQSPRYKVTKRGQDVALRCDPISGHVSLYWYRQALGQGPEFLTYFNYEAQQDKSGLPNDRFSAERPEGSISTLTIQRTEQRDSAMYRCASSLVEGNRRDTQYFGPGTRLTVL.

This clone was seen a few times. V and J are TRBV9 and TRBJ1-3; 7 bases agree with TRBD1. V lost 4 bases to trimming and J lost 8 bases; unmatched junction nucleotides: 12. The CDR3 consists of 15 residues. Germline lookup yields CDR1 SGDLS and CDR2 YYNGEE. This CDR3 is CASSSNQGGIDTIYF. The CDR3 region has the DNA TGTGCCAGCAGCTCCAACCAGGGGGGCATTGACACCATATATTTT.

Notes on this clone: Other DNA sequences in the sample encode the same CDR3. The chain uses TRBV5-1 and TRBJ2-3, with D tentatively TRBD1 (5 bases). The CDR3 contains 15 residues. The V end lost 1 base, the J end lost 1 base, and 10 bases lay between the germline ends. CDR1 is SGHRS and CDR2 is YFSETQ in the germline V gene. CDR3 nucleotide sequence: TGCGCCAGCAGCTTGAGGGGTTTGGGCACAGATACGCAGTATTTT. This gives the protein CASSLRGLGTDTQYF.

This clone showed up just a few times. This rearrangement joins TRBV27 to TRBJ2-7; 9 bases map to TRBD1. Germline V gene data show CDR1 as MNHEY and CDR2 as SMNVEV (reference sequence). Trimming removed 5 bases from V and 0 bases from J; junction bases left unmatched: 5. CDR3 length equals 15 residues. CDR3 amino acids: CASSAGTGFSYEQYF. DNA of the CDR3: TGTGCCAGCAGTGCCGGGACAGGGTTCTCCTACGAGCAGTACTTC.

This clone has more than one count but fewer than ten. CDR3 loop: CASSLDGTGAYEQYF. The DNA of the CDR3 is TGCGCCAGCAGCTTGGATGGGACAGGGGCCTACGAGCAGTACTTC. J is TRBJ2-7 and V is TRBV5-1; 10 bases map to TRBD1. The CDR3 consists of 15 residues. CDR1 and CDR2 from the germline V gene are SGHRS and YFSETQ. The V gene end was trimmed by 0 bases and the J gene end by 2 bases; junction bases not matched to a gene: 2.

This chain connects TRBV15 to TRBJ1-5; D is unclear. Germline V CDR1 and CDR2: LNHNV, YYDKDF (reference sequence). The CDR3 runs to 12 residues. Trimming shortened V by 8 bases and J by 2 bases, and 7 bases separated the two germline ends. This CDR3 is CATRRGNQPQHF. Written as DNA, the CDR3 is TGTGCCACCCGGCGGGGCAATCAGCCCCAGCATTTT.

This clone was seen only a few times. The chain joins TRBV5-4 to TRBJ1-4; D might be TRBD1 (6 bases). CDR3 size: 16 residues. Germline CDR1 reads SGHNT; CDR2 reads YYREEE (reference sequence). V lost 4 bases and J lost 0, with 13 bases in between. The CDR3 DNA reads TGTGCCAGCAGCACTCGGACAGCCGCAACTAATGAAAAACTGTTTTTT. Amino acid sequence: CASSTRTAATNEKLFF.

This clone came up a few times. The V gene is TRBV29-1, the J gene TRBJ1-1; D is possibly TRBD1 (5 bases). The CDR3 consists of 15 residues. V lost 6 bases and J 0 bases, leaving 17 bases between the germline ends. Germline-derived CDR1 and CDR2 are SQVTM and ANQGSEA. CDR3 nucleotide sequence: TGCAGCGTCCAGGGCGGGGACTACATGAACACTGAAGCTTTCTTT. Amino acid sequence: CSVQGGDYMNTEAFF.

The chain recombines TRBV11-2 with TRBJ2-3, with TRBD2 matching 11 bases. This CDR3 has 18 amino acids. With 0 bases clipped from V and 2 bases from J, the junction kept 7 bases outside the gene matches. Per the germline V gene, CDR1 is SGHAT and CDR2 is FQNNGV. CDR3 bases: TGTGCCAGCAGCTTAGATTCCCCGGGACTAGCGGCCACAGATACGCAGTATTTT. This gives the protein CASSLDSPGLAATDTQYF.

The gene calls are TRBV5-1 and TRBJ2-3, with TRBD1 matching over 10 bases. CDR3 length equals 15 residues. V lost 4 bases, J lost 2 bases, and 4 bases stayed unmatched. The germline gives CDR1 SGHRS, CDR2 YFSETQ. The CDR3 protein is CASSDGTGVTDTQYF. CDR3 sequence (DNA): TGCGCCAGCAGCGATGGGACAGGGGTCACAGATACGCAGTATTTT.

This clone occurred a few times. This chain joins TRBV10-3 and TRBJ1-1; D is ambiguous. Per the germline V gene, CDR1 is ENHRY and CDR2 is SYGVKD. This CDR3 is 13 amino acids long. Trimming shortened V by 6 bases and J by 2 bases, and 10 bases separated the two germline ends. The CDR3 DNA is TGTGCCATCAGCCCCACTGATAACACTGAAGCTTTCTTT. Protein sequence: CAISPTDNTEAFF.

The chain recombines TRBV7-3 with TRBJ2-2; D is unclear. Per germline, CDR1 SGHTA and CDR2 FQGTGA. Trimming pared 6 bases from V and 7 bases from J, leaving 15 bases between. CDR3 length equals 14 residues. For the CDR3, the DNA is TGTGCCAGCAGTTACGCCCCGGGTCACGGGGAGCTGTTTTTT. Protein: CASSYAPGHGELFF. Using reference TRBV7-3 and TRBJ2-2 for the parts outside the CDR3, the full variable domain is GAGVSQTPSNKVTEKGKYVELRCDPISGHTALYWYRQSLGQGPEFLIYFQGTGAADDSGLPNDRFFAVRPEGSVSTLKIQRTERGDSAVYLCASSYAPGHGELFFGEGSRLTVL.

This clone turned up a few times. The chain uses TRBV6-5 and TRBJ1-3; D unclear. The CDR3 sequence is 16 residues long. Germline V gene lookup returns CDR1 MNHEY and CDR2 SVGAGI. V lost 0 bases, J lost 0 bases, and 9 bases lay in between. The CDR3 bases are TGTGCCAGCAGTTACTCGCGGGCCTCCTCTGGAAACACCATATATTTT. It translates to CASSYSRASSGNTIYF.

This clone was found a few times. The J gene is TRBJ1-1, the V gene TRBV4-1; 8 bases are shared with TRBD1. The CDR3 covers 15 residues. V trimming: 3 bases; J trimming: 1 base; junction bases outside the gene matches: 4. Germline values: CDR1 MGHRA, CDR2 YSYEKL. The CDR3 spells CASSQHRGENTEAFF. The CDR3 nucleotides read TGCGCCAGCAGCCAGCACAGGGGGGAGAACACTGAAGCTTTCTTT.

The rearrangement uses TRBV14 and TRBJ2-2, with no clear D. V lost 3 bases, J lost 5 bases, and 10 bases lay in between. The CDR3 consists of 14 residues. In germline, CDR1 is SGHDN, CDR2 FVKESK. The CDR3 spells CASSQYRVTGELFF. As DNA, the CDR3 is TGTGCCAGCAGCCAGTATAGAGTGACCGGGGAGCTGTTTTTT.

In this sample, this clone turned up a few times. The chain recombines TRBV27 with TRBJ1-2; 7 bases line up with TRBD1. The germline V gene has CDR1 MNHEY and CDR2 SMNVEV (reference sequence). J lost 4 bases, V lost 8 bases, and 7 bases had no gene match. CDR3 length: 13 residues. The chain's CDR3 is CASGPGQLYGYTF. The CDR3, as DNA: TGTGCCAGCGGGCCGGGACAGCTCTATGGCTACACCTTC.

The chain carries TRBV21-1 and TRBJ1-2; the table's D gene call, TRBD1, was not cross checked with the DNA. TRBV21-1 is designated a pseudogene. The CDR3 loop spans 14 amino acids. For the CDR3, the DNA is TGTGCCAGCAGCAAATCGGGGGACAGGGAAGGCTACACCTTC. It encodes CASSKSGDREGYTF.

This clone occurred a few times. J is TRBJ2-1 and V is TRBV28; 10 nucleotides agree with TRBD2. The CDR3 contains 14 residues. Germline lookup yields CDR1 MDHEN and CDR2 SYDVKM. After removal of 3 bases from V and 10 bases from J, the junction contained 6 bases not matched to a gene. Here the CDR3 DNA reads TGTGCCAGCAGTTTGGGTCTAGCGGGAGAGGAGCAGTTCTTC. Translation: CASSLGLAGEEQFF.

A few counts support this clone. The chain couples TRBV6-5 to TRBJ1-2, with a weak D call TRBD1 (6 bases). The CDR3 runs 13 residues. Germline loops: CDR1 MNHEY, CDR2 SVGAGI. V lost 2 bases, J lost 2 bases, and 6 bases lay in between. DNA for the CDR3: TGTGCCAGCAGTTACGGGACAAACTATGGCTACACCTTC. It is translated as CASSYGTNYGYTF.

This chain joins TRBV30 and TRBJ2-6, with 10 bases fitting TRBD2. Germline V lookup: CDR1 GTSNPN, CDR2 SVGIG (reference sequence). The V gene end was trimmed by 3 bases and the J gene end by 3 bases; junction bases not matched to a gene: 8. This CDR3 contains 17 residues. CDR3 sequence: CAWRKRGGIYGANVLTF. CDR3 nucleotide sequence: TGTGCCTGGAGGAAGCGGGGGGGTATTTATGGGGCCAACGTCCTGACTTTC.

The CDR3 DNA reads as TGTGCCAGCAGCGGGGACAGGGGGCAAGGCAATCAGCCCCAGCATTTT. Its translation: CASSGDRGQGNQPQHF. This chain links TRBV2 with TRBJ1-5; 12 bases fit TRBD1. The V gene's germline CDR1 is SNHLY and CDR2 FYNNEI. The V gene end was trimmed by 6 bases and the J gene end by 2 bases; junction bases not matched to a gene: 5. CDR3 length: 16 residues.

This chain uses TRBV7-9 with TRBJ2-5, with 10 bases lining up with TRBD2. The CDR3 length is 17 residues. Germline CDR1 SEHNR, CDR2 FQNEAQ (reference sequence). V was clipped by 1 base and J by 5 bases; unmatched bases: 10. Here the CDR3 reads CASSLGRASGSIETQYF. DNA for the CDR3: TGTGCCAGCAGCTTAGGAAGGGCTAGCGGGAGCATCGAGACCCAGTACTTC.

Only one count was recorded for this clone. The identical CDR3 is also encoded by other nucleotide sequences in the sample. The chain couples TRBV7-9 to TRBJ2-3, with D possibly TRBD1 on 5 matching bases. The CDR3 extends over 14 amino acids. V lost 2 bases, J lost 1 base, and 7 bases lay in between. Germline V lookup: CDR1 SEHNR, CDR2 FQNEAQ (reference sequence). Here the CDR3 reads CASSLSTGTDTQYF. The CDR3 DNA reads as TGTGCCAGCAGCTTATCGACAGGCACAGATACGCAGTATTTT.

CDR3 nucleotides: TGTGCCAGCTCACCATCGGGGGGCGCCAGGGTCGACACCGGGGAGCTGTTTTTT. It yields the protein CASSPSGGARVDTGELFF. This chain joins TRBV18 and TRBJ2-2; D is perhaps TRBD2 (7 bases). Germline V gene lookup returns CDR1 KGHSH and CDR2 LQKENI. With 2 bases removed from V and 3 bases from J, the gap between germline ends came to 19 bases. The CDR3 is 18 residues long.

The table lists this clone with a few counts. The chain employs TRBV7-9 and TRBJ2-7; D remains unclear. CDR3 length: 14 amino acids. Trimming removed 2 bases from V and 6 bases from J, with 14 bases in between. Germline values: CDR1 SEHNR, CDR2 FQNEAQ (reference sequence). This CDR3 reads CASSLSPGGFEQYF. In DNA form, the CDR3 reads TGTGCCAGCAGCTTATCCCCTGGCGGTTTCGAGCAGTACTTC.